These 18 T cell receptor beta chains were sequenced from one sample in a study of graft-versus-host responses after intestinal transplantation. Antigens for these TCRs are unknown. The method was immunoSEQ multiplex PCR; TCRdb's version includes in-frame clones alone and lacks a portion of them. Of 75,000 to 95,000 clones in the sample, under 95% were seen once. The sample in question was unstimulated CD8+ T cells sorted from spleen or lymph node cells, obtained before intestinal transplant. Receptors were obtained from a human donor who received an intestinal transplant.

This chain joins TRBV10-3 and TRBJ2-7; TRBD2 agrees at 8 bases. Germline lookup yields CDR1 ENHRY and CDR2 SYGVKD. The CDR3 consists of 13 residues. The trim removed 7 bases at V and 7 bases at J, leaving 9 bases unmatched. CDR3 sequence (DNA): TGTGCCATCACCGTCGGGGGGGCGGGGGAGCAGTACTTC. Its protein is CAITVGGAGEQYF.

This chain links TRBV7-9 with TRBJ1-4; D possibly corresponds to TRBD1 (5 bases). This CDR3 is 16 amino acids long. V lost 3 bases, J lost 1 base, and 12 bases lay in between. Germline V gene sequence: CDR1 SEHNR, CDR2 FQNEAQ (reference sequence). The CDR3, as DNA: TGTGCCAGCAGCTTGGGGCCCCAGGGAACTAATGAAAAACTGTTTTTT. Protein: CASSLGPQGTNEKLFF.

The V call is TRBV6-5, the J call TRBJ1-5; D possibly corresponds to TRBD1 (5 bases). CDR3 length equals 14 residues. CDR1 MNHEY and CDR2 SVGAGI come from the germline V gene. Trimming shortened V by 6 bases and J by 5 bases, and 14 bases separated the two germline ends. Here the CDR3 reads CASRAGTGDQPQHF. CDR3 nucleotide sequence: TGTGCCAGCAGGGCCGGGACTGGGGATCAGCCCCAGCATTTT.

The CDR3 here is CAISESQGTSYEQYF. The CDR3 bases are TGTGCCATCAGTGAGTCCCAGGGAACCTCCTACGAGCAGTACTTC. V is TRBV10-3 and J is TRBJ2-7, with D possibly being TRBD1 (5 bases). The V gene lost 0 bases and the J gene lost 0 bases, with 9 bases spanning the gap. The germline CDR1 and CDR2 sequences are ENHRY and SYGVKD. The CDR3 is 15 amino acids.

This clone occurred once. CDR3 residues: CASSLRGLTDTQYF. In DNA form, the CDR3 reads TGTGCCAGCAGTTTGCGGGGGCTAACAGATACGCAGTATTTT. The chain couples TRBV27 to TRBJ2-3, with D maybe TRBD2 (7 bases). CDR1 MNHEY and CDR2 SMNVEV come from the germline V gene (reference sequence). The CDR3 consists of 14 residues. V was shortened by 3 bases and J by 3 bases, with 10 bases between the two germline ends.

CDR3 DNA sequence: TGTGCCAGCAGCTTTAGCATACCCCATCGCGAGCAGTACTTC. Amino acids: CASSFSIPHREQYF. The J gene is TRBJ2-7, the V gene TRBV7-9, with unresolved D. V lost 3 bases to trimming and J lost 6 bases, with 15 bases between them. The CDR3 covers 14 residues. CDR1 is SEHNR and CDR2 is FQNEAQ in the germline V gene (reference sequence). Supplemented by reference TRBV7-9 and TRBJ2-7, the full variable domain reads DTGVSQNPRHKITKRGQNVTFRCDPISEHNRLYWYRQTLGQGPEFLTYFQNEAQLEKSRLLSDRFSAERPKGSFSTLEIQRTEQGDSAMYLCASSFSIPHREQYFGPGTRLTVT.

The V call is TRBV7-6, the J call TRBJ1-2, with D perhaps TRBD1 (5 bases). CDR3 length equals 14 residues. CDR1 SGHVS and CDR2 FNYEAQ come from the germline V gene. Between the trimmed V and J ends, which lost 1 base and 6 bases, there was a span of 12 bases. The CDR3 nucleotides are TGTGCCAGCAGCTTAGATGGGGCGCAGGATGGCTACACCTTC. Translated, it gives CASSLDGAQDGYTF. The whole variable domain, remainder taken from reference TRBV7-6 and TRBJ1-2, is GAGVSQSPRYKVTKRGQDVALRCDPISGHVSLYWYRQALGQGPEFLTYFNYEAQQDKSGLPNDRFSAERPEGSISTLTIQRTEQRDSAMYRCASSLDGAQDGYTFGSGTRLTVV.

This chain links TRBV11-2 with TRBJ2-7; no firm D call. Germline assignment: CDR1 SGHAT and CDR2 FQNNGV. CDR3 length equals 14 residues. Trimming removed 0 bases at V and 2 bases at J, with 8 bases between. CDR3 residues: CASSLDPEPYEQYF. CDR3 in DNA: TGTGCCAGCAGCTTAGATCCGGAGCCCTACGAGCAGTACTTC.

This chain connects TRBV11-2 to TRBJ2-1, with 10 bases matching TRBD2. Germline V gives CDR1 SGHAT, CDR2 FQNNGV. Trimming cost V 0 bases and J 7 bases; bases outside gene matches: 6. The CDR3 has 16 residues. The CDR3 here is CASSLESGGAGNEQFF. The CDR3, as DNA: TGTGCCAGCAGCTTAGAGAGCGGGGGGGCCGGGAATGAGCAGTTCTTC.

The sample holds one count of this clone. V is TRBV4-1 and J is TRBJ1-1, with a tentative D call TRBD1 (6 bases). Trimming removed 4 bases from V and 4 bases from J, with 10 bases in between. This CDR3 comprises 13 residues. From germline, CDR1 is MGHRA and CDR2 YSYEKL. CDR3 amino acids: CASSRGQLTEAFF. The CDR3, as DNA: TGCGCCAGCAGCCGCGGACAGCTCACTGAAGCTTTCTTT.

The J gene is TRBJ2-2, the V gene TRBV5-1; 10 nucleotides line up with TRBD2. Looked up from germline, CDR1 is SGHRS and CDR2 is YFSETQ. The CDR3 length is 15 residues. J gave up 5 bases and V 4 bases, and 5 bases lay outside the gene matches. In DNA, the CDR3 is TGCGCCAGCAGCCAGCGGGGGGGCCGGACCGGGGAGCTGTTTTTT. This gives the protein CASSQRGGRTGELFF.

V is TRBV9 and J is TRBJ1-6; D possibly corresponds to TRBD1 (6 bases). This CDR3 comprises 17 residues. The germline V and J ends were trimmed by 6 bases and 0 bases, with 16 bases remaining between them. Germline loops: CDR1 SGDLS, CDR2 YYNGEE. This CDR3 reads CASNTDSTLSYNSPLHF. The CDR3 nucleotides are TGTGCCAGCAATACGGACAGTACCCTCTCCTATAATTCACCCCTCCACTTT.

This clone was counted between two and nine times. The genes are TRBV5-1 and TRBJ2-1; 8 bases fit TRBD1. Losses at the gene ends were 2 bases for V and 8 bases for J; bases not matched to a gene: 3. The germline V gene has CDR1 SGHRS and CDR2 YFSETQ. The CDR3 has 13 amino acids. The CDR3 spells CASSFGQGHEQFF. The CDR3 region has the DNA TGCGCCAGCAGCTTCGGACAGGGCCATGAGCAGTTCTTC.

The chain employs TRBV4-3 and TRBJ1-1; D is unresolved. Germline values: CDR1 LGHNA, CDR2 YSLEER. V dropped 0 bases and J dropped 0 bases, with 11 bases sitting between them. CDR3 length: 16 amino acids. DNA of the CDR3: TGCGCCAGCAGCCAAGACCGCTCCTCGGTGAACACTGAAGCTTTCTTT. Its protein is CASSQDRSSVNTEAFF.

This clone was counted only a few times. As DNA, the CDR3 is TGTGCCAGCAGCGCCCTAGGGGACATTCAGTACTTC. Translating it yields CASSALGDIQYF. The rearrangement links TRBV7-9 to TRBJ2-4; D may be TRBD1 (5 bases). The CDR3 has 12 amino acids. V was clipped by 5 bases and J by 8 bases, with 10 bases between them. Germline loops: CDR1 SEHNR, CDR2 FQNEAQ (reference sequence).

The CDR3, as DNA: TGTGCCAGCAGCGGAGCGGGGTCCACCGGGGAGCTGTTTTTT. This sequence encodes CASSGAGSTGELFF. The chain joins TRBV9 to TRBJ2-2, with TRBD2 identical over 7 bases. After removal of 3 bases from V and 4 bases from J, the junction contained 3 bases not matched to a gene. Looked up from germline, CDR1 is SGDLS and CDR2 is YYNGEE. There are 14 residues in the CDR3.

V and J are TRBV4-3 and TRBJ1-2, with 8 bases aligning to TRBD1. The V gene's germline CDR1 is LGHNA and CDR2 YSLEER. Trimming took 0 bases from V and 14 from J; bases not matched to a gene: 5. The CDR3 is 12 residues long. DNA for the CDR3: TGCGCCAGCAGCCAAGATTTCAGGGGGCAGACCTTC. As protein: CASSQDFRGQTF.

This rearrangement joins TRBV18 to TRBJ2-6; D is possibly TRBD1 (5 bases). The V end was cut by 3 bases, the J end by 4 bases, with 10 bases between. Germline loops: CDR1 KGHSH, CDR2 LQKENI. The CDR3 extends over 15 amino acids. The CDR3: CASSPRVVGANVLTF. DNA for the CDR3: TGTGCCAGCTCACCCAGGGTAGTAGGGGCCAACGTCCTGACTTTC.